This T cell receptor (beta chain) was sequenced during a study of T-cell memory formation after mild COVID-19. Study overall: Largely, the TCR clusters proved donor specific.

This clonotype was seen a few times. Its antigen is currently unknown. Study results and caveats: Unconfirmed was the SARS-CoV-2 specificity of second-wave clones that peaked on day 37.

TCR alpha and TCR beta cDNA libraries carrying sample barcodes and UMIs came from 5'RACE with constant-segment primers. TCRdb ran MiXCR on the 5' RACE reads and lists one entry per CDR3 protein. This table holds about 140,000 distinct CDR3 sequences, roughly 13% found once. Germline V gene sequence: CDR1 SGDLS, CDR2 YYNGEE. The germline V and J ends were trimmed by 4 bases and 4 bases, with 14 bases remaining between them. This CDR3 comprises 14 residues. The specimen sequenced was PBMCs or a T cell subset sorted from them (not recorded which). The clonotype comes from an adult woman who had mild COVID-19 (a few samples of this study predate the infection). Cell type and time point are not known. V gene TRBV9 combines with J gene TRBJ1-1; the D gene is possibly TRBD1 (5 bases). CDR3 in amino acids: CASSLGTWGTEAFF. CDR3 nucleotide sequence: TGTGCCAGCAGCCTCGGGACTTGGGGCACTGAAGCTTTCTTT. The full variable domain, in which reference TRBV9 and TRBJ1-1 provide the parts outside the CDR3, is DSGVTQTPKHLITATGQRVTLRCSPRSGDLSVYWYQQSLDQGLQFLIQYYNGEERAKGNILERFSAQQFPDLHSELNLSSLELGDSALYFCASSLGTWGTEAFFGQGTRLTVV.